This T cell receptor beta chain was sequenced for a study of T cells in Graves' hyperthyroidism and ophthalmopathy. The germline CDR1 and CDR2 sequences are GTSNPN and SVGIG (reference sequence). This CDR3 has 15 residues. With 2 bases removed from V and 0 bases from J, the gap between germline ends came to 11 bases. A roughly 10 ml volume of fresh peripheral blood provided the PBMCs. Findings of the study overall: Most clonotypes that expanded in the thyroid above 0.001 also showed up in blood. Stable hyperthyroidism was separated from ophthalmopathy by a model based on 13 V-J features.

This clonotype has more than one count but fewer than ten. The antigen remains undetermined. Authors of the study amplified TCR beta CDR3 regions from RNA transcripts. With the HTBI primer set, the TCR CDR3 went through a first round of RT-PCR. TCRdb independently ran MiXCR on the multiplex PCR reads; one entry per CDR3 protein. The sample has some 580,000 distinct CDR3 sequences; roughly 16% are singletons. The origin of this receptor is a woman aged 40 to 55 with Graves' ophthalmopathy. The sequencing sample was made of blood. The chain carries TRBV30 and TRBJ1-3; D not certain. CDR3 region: CAWSLIARSGNTIYF. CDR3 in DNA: TGTGCCTGGAGTTTAATAGCCCGCTCTGGAAACACCATATATTTT.